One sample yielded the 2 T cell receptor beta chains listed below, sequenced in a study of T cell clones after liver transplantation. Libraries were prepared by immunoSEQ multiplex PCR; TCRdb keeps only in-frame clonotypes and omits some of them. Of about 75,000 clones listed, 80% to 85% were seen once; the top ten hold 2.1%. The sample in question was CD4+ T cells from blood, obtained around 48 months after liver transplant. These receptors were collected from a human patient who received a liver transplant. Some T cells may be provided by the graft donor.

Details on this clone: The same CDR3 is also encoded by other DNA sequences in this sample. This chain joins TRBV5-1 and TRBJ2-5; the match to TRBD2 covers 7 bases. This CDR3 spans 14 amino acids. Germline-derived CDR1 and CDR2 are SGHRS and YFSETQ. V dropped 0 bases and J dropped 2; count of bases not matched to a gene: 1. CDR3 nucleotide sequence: TGCGCCAGCAGCTTGGGTAGCGGGCAAGAGACCCAGTACTTC. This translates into CASSLGSGQETQYF. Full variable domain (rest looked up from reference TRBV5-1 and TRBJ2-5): KAGVTQTPRYLIKTRGQQVTLSCSPISGHRSVSWYQQTPGQGLQFLFEYFSETQRNKGNFPGRFSGRQFSNSRSEMNVSTLELGDSALYLCASSLGSGQETQYFGPGTRLLVL.

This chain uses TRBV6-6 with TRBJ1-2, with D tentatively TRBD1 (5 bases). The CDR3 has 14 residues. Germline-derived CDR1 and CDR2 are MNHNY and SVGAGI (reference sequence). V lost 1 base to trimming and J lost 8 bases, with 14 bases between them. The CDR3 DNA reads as TGTGCCAGCAGTTACTTGTCGGGGGTTGAGGGCTACACCTTC. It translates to CASSYLSGVEGYTF.